This TCR beta chain was captured by sequencing in a study of cytomegalovirus exposure and HLA in healthy donors. The wider study: Within an early data release were approximately 85 million unique TCRs drawn from HLA-typed donors. Among the 398 genotyped donors, 65% to 85% were placed in the Caucasian-associated ancestry cluster.

Primers: 60 Vbeta forward and 13 Jbeta reverse. Assay used: immunoSEQ multiplex PCR; TCRdb lists only in-frame clones, some missing. The sample holds 150,000 to 200,000 clones, roughly four fifths seen once. Study-level findings and limits: The study recorded 160 or so TCR beta chains that were cytomegalovirus-associated. Presence/absence results assume similar sequencing depth per donor, which may not hold.

With regard to this clone: Its antigen is currently unknown.

This CDR3 has 13 amino acids. J was trimmed by 10 bases and V by 2 bases; bases with no gene match: 6. CDR1 MRHNA and CDR2 SNTAGT come from the germline V gene. The clonotype comes from a man between 40 and 49 years old in good health and CMV-seronegative. J is TRBJ2-3 and V is TRBV6-4, with TRBD2 matching 7 bases. Sequencing was performed on PBMCs. The CDR3 nucleotides read TGTGCCAGCAGTGACCACTCTAGCGGAGCGCAGTATTTT. It specifies CASSDHSSGAQYF.